This is a list of T cell receptor beta chains from one sample in a study of cytomegalovirus exposure and HLA in healthy donors. Libraries were prepared by immunoSEQ multiplex PCR; TCRdb keeps only in-frame clonotypes and omits some of them. Of about 120,000 clones detected, under 90% appear once; the ten largest clones hold more than 8%. The sample consisted of PBMCs. These receptors were obtained from a female donor in good health and CMV-seropositive. Both conserved end residues are part of each CDR3. Each record gives: D gene, CDR3 length, J gene, V gene, clone size, CDR3 DNA, CDR3 protein. D genes are given only for firm matches. Rows may omit the clone size; those that give it use once, few, many or a size class.

d_gene: -; len: 14; j_gene: TRBJ1-5; v_gene: TRBV6-5; abundance: -; CDR3nt: TGTGCCAGCAGTTACGCCAGGGGTAATCAGCCCCAGCATTTT; CDR3aa: CASSYARGNQPQHF
d_gene: -; len: 14; j_gene: TRBJ1-1; v_gene: TRBV7-8; abundance: -; CDR3nt: TGTGCCAGCAGCCCGTTGTCGTCGAACACTGAAGCTTTCTTT; CDR3aa: CASSPLSSNTEAFF
d_gene: -; len: 14; j_gene: TRBJ1-2; v_gene: TRBV2; abundance: -; CDR3nt: TGTGCCAGCAGGGCAGACAGTTCCTTCTATGGCTACACCTTC; CDR3aa: CASRADSSFYGYTF
d_gene: -; len: 14; j_gene: TRBJ2-7; v_gene: TRBV6-5; abundance: -; CDR3nt: TGTGCCAGCAGTTACCGGCGGGGTAACTACGAGCAGTACTTC; CDR3aa: CASSYRRGNYEQYF
d_gene: -; len: 12; j_gene: TRBJ1-2; v_gene: TRBV30; abundance: -; CDR3nt: TGTGCCTGGAGTGACCAGGCGGGTGGCTACACCTTC; CDR3aa: CAWSDQAGGYTF
d_gene: TRBD2; len: 13; j_gene: TRBJ2-3; v_gene: TRBV30; abundance: -; CDR3nt: TGTGCCTGGACCCAAGGACTAGCAGATACGCAGTATTTT; CDR3aa: CAWTQGLADTQYF
d_gene: -; len: 12; j_gene: TRBJ1-4; v_gene: TRBV11-2; abundance: few; CDR3nt: TGTGCCAGCAGAAACAGGGATCCAAAACTGTTTTTT; CDR3aa: CASRNRDPKLFF
d_gene: TRBD1; len: 15; j_gene: TRBJ2-7; v_gene: TRBV11-2; abundance: -; CDR3nt: TGTGCCAGCAGCAATCCGGGACAGGGACTATACGAGCAGTACTTC; CDR3aa: CASSNPGQGLYEQYF
d_gene: -; len: 15; j_gene: TRBJ2-2; v_gene: TRBV7-2; abundance: -; CDR3nt: TGTGCCAGCAGCTTGCCCTTCGGGGGAATAGGGGAGCTGTTTTTT; CDR3aa: CASSLPFGGIGELFF
d_gene: -; len: 13; j_gene: TRBJ1-2; v_gene: TRBV19; abundance: -; CDR3nt: TGTGCCAGTACCAGGGGAGAGTACTATGGCTACACCTTC; CDR3aa: CASTRGEYYGYTF
d_gene: -; len: 13; j_gene: TRBJ2-3; v_gene: TRBV6-5; abundance: -; CDR3nt: TGTGCCAGCAGTAGGCAGGGCGCAGATACGCAGTATTTT; CDR3aa: CASSRQGADTQYF
d_gene: -; len: 13; j_gene: TRBJ2-3; v_gene: TRBV5-4; abundance: -; CDR3nt: TGTGCCAGCAGCGTGGACTTCACAGATACGCAGTATTTT; CDR3aa: CASSVDFTDTQYF
d_gene: -; len: 14; j_gene: TRBJ2-3; v_gene: TRBV7-2; abundance: -; CDR3nt: TGTGCCAGCAGCTTAGCCCCGTCCACAGATACGCAGTATTTT; CDR3aa: CASSLAPSTDTQYF
d_gene: -; len: 14; j_gene: TRBJ1-2; v_gene: TRBV6-1; abundance: -; CDR3nt: TGTGCCAGCAGTGAAGCACGGACACCCTATGGCTACACCTTC; CDR3aa: CASSEARTPYGYTF
d_gene: -; len: 12; j_gene: TRBJ2-1; v_gene: TRBV18; abundance: -; CDR3nt: TGTGCCAGCACAATACAGGGAGATGAGCAGTTCTTC; CDR3aa: CASTIQGDEQFF
d_gene: -; len: 14; j_gene: TRBJ1-1; v_gene: TRBV7-2; abundance: -; CDR3nt: TGTGCCAGCAGTTGGTCGGGATTGAACACTGAAGCTTTCTTT; CDR3aa: CASSWSGLNTEAFF
d_gene: -; len: 14; j_gene: TRBJ1-5; v_gene: TRBV18; abundance: -; CDR3nt: TGTGCCAGCTCCTACGGGGGGAATGATCAGCCCCAGCATTTT; CDR3aa: CASSYGGNDQPQHF
d_gene: TRBD2; len: 18; j_gene: TRBJ2-2; v_gene: TRBV28; abundance: -; CDR3nt: TGTGCCAGCAGTTCAAATGGCGGCGGGGGGGCCTCCACCGGGGAGCTGTTTTTT; CDR3aa: CASSSNGGGGASTGELFF
d_gene: TRBD1; len: 15; j_gene: TRBJ1-6; v_gene: TRBV6-1; abundance: -; CDR3nt: TGTGCCAGCAACCTCTCACAGGGGGGAAATTCACCCCTCCACTTT; CDR3aa: CASNLSQGGNSPLHF
d_gene: -; len: 13; j_gene: TRBJ2-1; v_gene: TRBV27; abundance: -; CDR3nt: TGTGCCAGCAGAGAGCCCCCCAGGAATGAGCAGTTCTTC; CDR3aa: CASREPPRNEQFF
d_gene: -; len: 16; j_gene: TRBJ1-1; v_gene: TRBV28; abundance: -; CDR3nt: TGTGCCAGCAGTTTGCGGCAGGGATCATTTAACACTGAAGCTTTCTTT; CDR3aa: CASSLRQGSFNTEAFF
d_gene: TRBD2; len: 15; j_gene: TRBJ2-5; v_gene: TRBV19; abundance: few; CDR3nt: TGTGCCAGTAGTAGACTAGCGGGGGCCCAAGAGACCCAGTACTTC; CDR3aa: CASSRLAGAQETQYF
d_gene: TRBD1; len: 15; j_gene: TRBJ1-1; v_gene: TRBV28; abundance: -; CDR3nt: TGTGCCAGCAGTTCACCGACAGGGAGAGGCACTGAAGCTTTCTTT; CDR3aa: CASSSPTGRGTEAFF
d_gene: TRBD1; len: 14; j_gene: TRBJ1-6; v_gene: TRBV27; abundance: -; CDR3nt: TGTGCCAGCAGGGAGGGACAGGACAATTCACCCCTCCACTTT; CDR3aa: CASREGQDNSPLHF
d_gene: -; len: 13; j_gene: TRBJ1-3; v_gene: TRBV10-3; abundance: few; CDR3nt: TGTGCCATGGAAGAGGACTCTGGAAACACCATATATTTT; CDR3aa: CAMEEDSGNTIYF
d_gene: -; len: 11; j_gene: TRBJ2-7; v_gene: TRBV7-8; abundance: -; CDR3nt: TGTGCCAGCAGCTTGAGCTACGAGCAGTACTTC; CDR3aa: CASSLSYEQYF
d_gene: TRBD1; len: 15; j_gene: TRBJ2-2; v_gene: TRBV2; abundance: -; CDR3nt: TGTGCCAGCAGTGTTCAGGGGGTGAACACCGGGGAGCTGTTTTTT; CDR3aa: CASSVQGVNTGELFF
d_gene: TRBD1; len: 17; j_gene: TRBJ2-4; v_gene: TRBV19; abundance: -; CDR3nt: TGTGCCAGTAGTATATATGGGACAGGGGGCGCGTGGAACATTCAGTACTTC; CDR3aa: CASSIYGTGGAWNIQYF
d_gene: TRBD2; len: 14; j_gene: TRBJ2-5; v_gene: TRBV4-1; abundance: -; CDR3nt: TGCGCCAGCAGCCAAGGGCTAGCGGAAGAGACCCAGTACTTC; CDR3aa: CASSQGLAEETQYF
d_gene: -; len: 14; j_gene: TRBJ1-5; v_gene: TRBV6-1; abundance: -; CDR3nt: TGTGCCAGCAGTGAACGCGGAATTGTTCAGCCCCAGCATTTT; CDR3aa: CASSERGIVQPQHF
d_gene: -; len: 11; j_gene: TRBJ1-2; v_gene: TRBV6-6; abundance: -; CDR3nt: TGTGCCAGCGGAGGGGTGTATGGCTACACCTTC; CDR3aa: CASGGVYGYTF
d_gene: TRBD1; len: 14; j_gene: TRBJ1-1; v_gene: TRBV7-9; abundance: -; CDR3nt: TGTGCCAGCAGCCCCGGGACAGAGAACACTGAAGCTTTCTTT; CDR3aa: CASSPGTENTEAFF
d_gene: -; len: 15; j_gene: TRBJ1-1; v_gene: TRBV21-1; abundance: -; CDR3nt: -; CDR3aa: CASSKNWGGGTEAFF
d_gene: TRBD1; len: 13; j_gene: TRBJ1-1; v_gene: TRBV27; abundance: -; CDR3nt: TGTGCCAGCATTGGGACAGTGAACACTGAAGCTTTCTTT; CDR3aa: CASIGTVNTEAFF
d_gene: -; len: 12; j_gene: TRBJ2-3; v_gene: TRBV5-4; abundance: -; CDR3nt: TGTGCCAGCAGCTTGGGACTAGATACGCAGTATTTT; CDR3aa: CASSLGLDTQYF
d_gene: -; len: 13; j_gene: TRBJ2-1; v_gene: TRBV19; abundance: -; CDR3nt: TGTGCCAGTAGTAAAGGGAGATACAATGAGCAGTTCTTC; CDR3aa: CASSKGRYNEQFF
d_gene: TRBD1; len: 13; j_gene: TRBJ1-2; v_gene: TRBV2; abundance: -; CDR3nt: TGTGCCAGCAGGGACAGGGGAGGCTATGGCTACACCTTC; CDR3aa: CASRDRGGYGYTF
d_gene: TRBD2; len: 15; j_gene: TRBJ2-3; v_gene: TRBV2; abundance: -; CDR3nt: TGTGCCAGCAGTACCGGGACTAGCGGGGGGGATACGCAGTATTTT; CDR3aa: CASSTGTSGGDTQYF
d_gene: -; len: 15; j_gene: TRBJ2-2; v_gene: TRBV5-1; abundance: -; CDR3nt: TGCGCCAGCAGGAGGTTTAACCAGGGCACCGGGGAGCTGTTTTTT; CDR3aa: CASRRFNQGTGELFF
d_gene: TRBD1; len: 14; j_gene: TRBJ1-2; v_gene: TRBV6-5; abundance: -; CDR3nt: TGTGCCAGCAGTTACTCCACAGGGGGCTATGGCTACACCTTC; CDR3aa: CASSYSTGGYGYTF
d_gene: -; len: 15; j_gene: TRBJ1-2; v_gene: TRBV5-4; abundance: -; CDR3nt: TGTGCCAGCAGCTTGGCGACAGGAACTAACTATGGCTACACCTTC; CDR3aa: CASSLATGTNYGYTF
d_gene: -; len: 13; j_gene: TRBJ1-2; v_gene: TRBV10-3; abundance: -; CDR3nt: TGTGCCATCAGTGACGTGTTCTTCTATGGCTACACCTTC; CDR3aa: CAISDVFFYGYTF
d_gene: -; len: 13; j_gene: TRBJ2-1; v_gene: TRBV5-1; abundance: -; CDR3nt: TGCGCCAGCAGCTTGGATCCCAACTATGAGCAGTTCTTC; CDR3aa: CASSLDPNYEQFF
d_gene: -; len: 14; j_gene: TRBJ1-5; v_gene: TRBV5-1; abundance: -; CDR3nt: TGCGCCAGCAGCCCGGACAGTAGAGATCGGCCCCAGCATTTT; CDR3aa: CASSPDSRDRPQHF
d_gene: TRBD1; len: 17; j_gene: TRBJ1-5; v_gene: TRBV4-2; abundance: -; CDR3nt: TGTGCCAGCAGCCAAGAAGCGGCAGGGGGCCGAAATCAGCCCCAGCATTTT; CDR3aa: CASSQEAAGGRNQPQHF
d_gene: -; len: 17; j_gene: TRBJ1-5; v_gene: TRBV4-3; abundance: -; CDR3nt: TGCGCCAGCAGCCAAGATGTGCGGGGATATAGCAATCAGCCCCAGCATTTT; CDR3aa: CASSQDVRGYSNQPQHF
d_gene: -; len: 16; j_gene: TRBJ1-5; v_gene: TRBV6-1; abundance: -; CDR3nt: TGTGCCAGCAGTGAAGGTGGACTAAAAAGGGATCAGCCCCAGCATTTT; CDR3aa: CASSEGGLKRDQPQHF
d_gene: TRBD1; len: 14; j_gene: TRBJ1-2; v_gene: TRBV6-5; abundance: -; CDR3nt: TGTGCCAGCACCCCGACAGGGGGTGTCTATGGCTACACCTTC; CDR3aa: CASTPTGGVYGYTF
d_gene: -; len: 12; j_gene: TRBJ1-5; v_gene: TRBV18; abundance: -; CDR3nt: TGTGCCAGCTCACCTCCGAATCAGCCCCAGCATTTT; CDR3aa: CASSPPNQPQHF
d_gene: TRBD1; len: 13; j_gene: TRBJ1-6; v_gene: TRBV6-6; abundance: -; CDR3nt: TGTGCCAGCAGTTCAGGGGGCAATTCACCCCTCCACTTT; CDR3aa: CASSSGGNSPLHF
d_gene: TRBD2; len: 14; j_gene: TRBJ2-2; v_gene: TRBV6-1; abundance: -; CDR3nt: TGTGCCAGCATAGCGGGGGGCATGGGCGGGGAGCTGTTTTTT; CDR3aa: CASIAGGMGGELFF
d_gene: -; len: 14; j_gene: TRBJ2-7; v_gene: TRBV11-2; abundance: -; CDR3nt: TGTGCCAGCAGCGACCATAGCGGTCCCTACGAGCAGTACTTC; CDR3aa: CASSDHSGPYEQYF
d_gene: TRBD2; len: 15; j_gene: TRBJ2-1; v_gene: TRBV10-1; abundance: -; CDR3nt: TGCGCCAGCAGCCCTAGACTAGCGGGGGTCAATGAGCAGTTCTTC; CDR3aa: CASSPRLAGVNEQFF
d_gene: -; len: 16; j_gene: TRBJ1-3; v_gene: TRBV13; abundance: -; CDR3nt: TGTGCCAGCAGCTTAGTTGGGCAAACGGCCGGAAACACCATATATTTT; CDR3aa: CASSLVGQTAGNTIYF
d_gene: -; len: 14; j_gene: TRBJ1-3; v_gene: TRBV9; abundance: once; CDR3nt: TGTGCCAGCAGCCGGGAAGTCTCTGGAAACACCATATATTTT; CDR3aa: CASSREVSGNTIYF
d_gene: TRBD1; len: 13; j_gene: TRBJ2-3; v_gene: TRBV28; abundance: -; CDR3nt: TGTGCCAGCGAACAGGGGGGCTCCTATACGCAGTATTTT; CDR3aa: CASEQGGSYTQYF
d_gene: TRBD2; len: 14; j_gene: TRBJ2-7; v_gene: TRBV19; abundance: -; CDR3nt: TGTGCCAGTAGTGCCGGACTAGCGAGGTACGAGCAGTACTTC; CDR3aa: CASSAGLARYEQYF